This TCR beta chain was documented in a study of blood T cell repertoires in COVID-19. The wider study: COVID-19 samples from acute and convalescent phases originated in the United States, Italy and Spain.

Germline CDR1 is SGHTA and CDR2 is FQGNSA. Trimming pared 4 bases from V and 5 bases from J, leaving 11 bases between. The CDR3 covers 14 residues. The authors' processing: Reference gene primer amplification gave nucleated cell count estimates. Profiled with immunoSEQ multiplex PCR; TCRdb holds only in-frame clones, not every one. That table is the source of V, J and clone size, and D and trimming were worked out from the DNA. The repertoire includes some 200,000 clones, more than 65% of them detected once, and about 1.5% sits in the top ten. This chain connects TRBV7-2 to TRBJ1-4, with D perhaps matching TRBD1 (5 bases). The source of this sequence is a woman aged 35 to 49 who had recovered from COVID-19. Source material: peripheral blood. In DNA form, the CDR3 reads TGTGCCAGCAGCTCGACAGTCGAAAATGAAAAACTGTTTTTT. This gives the protein CASSSTVENEKLFF.